The 6 T cell receptor beta chains reported below all come from one sample, sequenced in a study of graft-versus-host responses after intestinal transplantation. Assay: immunoSEQ multiplex PCR; the TCRdb copy retains only in-frame clones and omits some. The repertoire consists of roughly 97,000 clones, with 75% to 95% occurring once and the leading ten covering 15% to 20%. The specimen comprised PBMCs, sampled 453 days after intestinal transplant. The receptors here all came from a human patient who received an intestinal transplant, so some T cells may come from the graft donor.

The chain is built from TRBV7-3 and TRBJ2-3, with 9 bases aligning to TRBD1. The germline V gene encodes CDR1 SGHTA and CDR2 FQGTGA. The CDR3 has 14 residues. V lost 6 bases, J lost 5 bases, and 6 bases stayed unmatched. In DNA form, the CDR3 reads TGTGCCAGCAGACAAACAGGGGGCCGAGATACGCAGTATTTT. The encoded protein is CASRQTGGRDTQYF.

This chain connects TRBV7-9 to TRBJ1-1; unclear D gene. This CDR3 comprises 13 residues. Trimming left V 5 bases short and J 4 bases short, with 11 bases between. The germline CDR1 and CDR2 sequences are SEHNR and FQNEAQ (reference sequence). CDR3 nucleotide sequence: TGTGCCAGCAGCCTCGGGCGGGCCACTGAAGCTTTCTTT. The encoded protein is CASSLGRATEAFF.

J is TRBJ2-7 and V is TRBV6-1; no definite D call. The CDR3 is made up of 14 amino acids. Germline V gives CDR1 MNHNS, CDR2 SASEGT. V was shortened by 5 bases and J by 3 bases, with 14 bases between the two germline ends. The CDR3 bases are TGTGCCAGCAGTTTCCCCGTAGGCGGCTACGAGCAGTACTTC. Translating gives CASSFPVGGYEQYF.

The V call is TRBV5-1, the J call TRBJ2-7, with 8 bases aligning to TRBD1. CDR1 is SGHRS, CDR2 YFSETQ, per germline. V gave up 3 bases and J gave up 3 bases; unmatched junction bases: 2. CDR3 length: 13 amino acids. CDR3 amino acids: CASSWTGIYEQYF. CDR3 in DNA: TGCGCCAGCAGCTGGACAGGGATCTACGAGCAGTACTTC.

As DNA, the CDR3 is TGTGCCAGCGGACAGTACGAGCAGTACTTC. This codes for CASGQYEQYF. The gene calls are TRBV7-9 and TRBJ2-7; weak D call: TRBD1 (6 bases). CDR1 and CDR2 (germline): SEHNR, FQNEAQ (reference sequence). Trimming cost V 8 bases and J 4 bases, with 6 bases left between them. CDR3 length: 10 amino acids.

As to this clone: An end of the junction differs from the germline gene, which may be a read error. This chain connects TRBV7-2 to TRBJ2-3, with 9 bases lining up with TRBD1. Germline values: CDR1 SGHTA, CDR2 FQGNSA. This CDR3 has 11 residues. Here the CDR3 DNA reads TGTACCAGCAGCGCCGGGACAGGGATACATTTT. It is translated as CTSSAGTGIHF. The full variable domain, rest sourced from reference TRBV7-2 and TRBJ2-3, is GAGVSQSPSNKVTEKGKDVELRCDPISGHTALYWYRQSLGQGLEFLIYFQGNSAPDKSGLPSDRFSAERTGGSVSTLTIQRTQQEDSAVYLCTSSAGTGIHFGPGTRLTVL.